This is a list of T cell receptor beta chains from one sample in a study of T-cell memory formation after mild COVID-19. TCRdb recomputed calls from the 5' RACE reads with MiXCR, one row per CDR3 protein. The sample shows fewer than 300,000 distinct CDR3 sequences, around 17% of them seen only once. The sequencing sample was made of PBMCs or a T cell subset sorted from them (not recorded which). The receptors originated from a man aged 18 to 29 who had mild COVID-19 (a few samples of this study predate the infection). Cell type and time point are not known. The conserved cysteine and the conserved F or W are not part of the CDR3 here. The size entry is marked missing in some rows and otherwise reads once, few, many or a size class.

-	TRBV5-1	TRBJ2-5	ASSSRTSGGQETQY
many	TRBV6-5	TRBJ1-6	ASRDGTGHNSPLH
few	TRBV7-6	TRBJ2-7	ASSLDLATIYEQY
many	TRBV5-1	TRBJ1-1	ASSSTTGRKSTEAF
few	TRBV20-1	TRBJ1-5	SALRDTRPDQPQH
-	TRBV12-3/TRBV12-4	TRBJ2-3	ASSIQRDQY
-	TRBV11-2	TRBJ2-5	ASSPETGEETQY
few	TRBV12-3/TRBV12-4	TRBJ1-5	ASRLQGLPPQH
-	TRBV7-2	TRBJ2-1	ASSPFINNEQF
few	TRBV7-2	TRBJ1-1	ASSLGHNTEAF
-	TRBV11-2	TRBJ1-1	ASSLNSRGEAF
-	TRBV3-1	TRBJ1-5	ASSGGGPQH
once	TRBV27	TRBJ2-1	ASRPLDAYNEQF
-	TRBV29-1	TRBJ2-2	SVEEGSSGYTGELF
-	TRBV11-2	TRBJ2-7	ASSLGGGLSYEQY
few	TRBV28	TRBJ1-2	ASSLYRAPRGYT
-	TRBV3-1	TRBJ2-3	ASSQQTDTQY
few	TRBV2	TRBJ1-1	ASIEGRNTEAF
few	TRBV10-3	TRBJ2-1	AISEGHSSYNEQF
few	TRBV15	TRBJ2-5	ATSMLGGVGETQY
-	TRBV4-3	TRBJ2-2	ASSRLAGGPTGELF
few	TRBV7-6	TRBJ2-3	ASSKTGGTDTQY
once	TRBV6-5	TRBJ1-2	ASSYLPDRSNYGYT
-	TRBV6-5	TRBJ2-3	ASSWTEEDTQY
-	TRBV11-2	TRBJ1-2	ASSTGLYRYT
few	TRBV29-1	TRBJ2-2	SVDGLAGGSGELF
few	TRBV12-3/TRBV12-4	TRBJ1-2	ASSLRGGNYGYT
few	TRBV5-1	TRBJ2-1	ASRSGTGAYNEQF
-	TRBV12-3/TRBV12-4	TRBJ1-1	ASRTPGNTEAF
-	TRBV4-1	TRBJ1-1	ASSQMTGAGTEAF
few	TRBV7-9	TRBJ2-7	ASSSPSRSYEQY
few	TRBV5-1	TRBJ2-2	ASTRGGITAGGELF
few	TRBV7-9	TRBJ1-1	ASSSLRDRGGLTEAF
-	TRBV18	TRBJ1-6	ASSPRIDSPLH
few	TRBV4-1	TRBJ2-2	ASSLRTSGSTGELF
-	TRBV27	TRBJ1-2	ASSTFRDSYGYT
-	TRBV12-3/TRBV12-4	TRBJ1-2	ASSGGRGQGGYYGYT
few	TRBV9	TRBJ2-5	ASSSVGQGRGEETQY
few	TRBV6-5	TRBJ1-1	ASRNSGSPAF
few	TRBV14	TRBJ2-2	ASSQVAGGRTGELF
many	TRBV7-2	TRBJ2-1	ASSSSREQF
-	TRBV6-2/TRBV6-3	TRBJ1-1	ASHIGWNTEAF
many	TRBV27	TRBJ1-1	ASSFEGQGHTEAF
-	TRBV2	TRBJ2-3	ASRGTAKSTDTQY
few	TRBV4-3	TRBJ2-7	ASSQDFTGAIPYEQY
-	TRBV6-6	TRBJ1-5	ASSGQGRTQPQH
few	TRBV28	TRBJ2-6	ASSLWDSSGANVLT
few	TRBV7-2	TRBJ1-5	ASSLVGQSNQPQH
-	TRBV10-1	TRBJ1-3	ASSPGPSSGNTIY
few	TRBV3-1	TRBJ1-1	ASTGVTEAF
few	TRBV10-2	TRBJ2-7	ASSVSHEQY